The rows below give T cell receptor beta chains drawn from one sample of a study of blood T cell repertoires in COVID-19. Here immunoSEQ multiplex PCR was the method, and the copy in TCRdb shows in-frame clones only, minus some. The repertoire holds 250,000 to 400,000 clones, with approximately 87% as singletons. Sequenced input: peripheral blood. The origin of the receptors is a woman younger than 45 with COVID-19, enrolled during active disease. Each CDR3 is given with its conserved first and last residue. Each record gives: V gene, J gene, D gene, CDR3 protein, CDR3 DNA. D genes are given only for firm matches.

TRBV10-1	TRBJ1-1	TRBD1	CASSAQGTSEAFF	TGCGCCAGCAGTGCACAGGGGACCTCTGAAGCTTTCTTT
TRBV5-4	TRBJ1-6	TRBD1	CASSWDSSYNSPLHF	TGTGCCAGCAGCTGGGACAGCTCCTATAATTCACCCCTCCACTTT
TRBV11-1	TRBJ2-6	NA	CASSSSRVAGANVLTF	TGTGCCAGCAGCTCTTCCAGGGTAGCCGGGGCCAACGTCCTGACTTTC
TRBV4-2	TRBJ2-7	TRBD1	CASSQVTGGVYEQYF	TGTGCCAGCAGCCAAGTAACAGGGGGCGTCTACGAGCAGTACTTC
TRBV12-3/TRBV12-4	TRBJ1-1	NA	CASSLGLNTEAFF	TGTGCCAGCAGTTTGGGGCTTAACACTGAAGCTTTCTTT
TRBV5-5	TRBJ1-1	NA	CASSSNAGTQAFF	TGTGCCAGCAGCTCGAACGCCGGGACACAAGCTTTCTTT
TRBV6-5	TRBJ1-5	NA	CASMDYDQPQHF	TGTGCCAGCATGGACTACGATCAGCCCCAGCATTTT
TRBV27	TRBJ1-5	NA	CASSRIGQSFRNQPQHF	TGTGCCAGCAGCCGAATTGGACAGTCCTTTAGGAATCAGCCCCAGCATTTT
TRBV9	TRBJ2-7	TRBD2	CASSPTGLAAYEQYF	TGTGCCAGCAGCCCCACGGGACTAGCGGCCTACGAGCAGTACTTC
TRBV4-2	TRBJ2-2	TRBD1	CASGTGQRTNTGELFF	TGTGCCAGTGGGACAGGCCAGCGGACGAACACCGGGGAGCTGTTTTTT